This record looks at one T cell receptor (beta chain) sequence and its context. In the source study's methods: Reference gene primer amplification yielded estimated nucleated cell counts. Repertoires were generated with immunoSEQ multiplex PCR, while TCRdb's copy carries only in-frame clones and drops some. Clone size and the V and J calls come from that table; the DNA yielded D and trimming. The profile covers 110,000 or so clones, with about 75% appearing a single time and just under 20% taken by the ten largest. This sample stems from a study of blood T cell repertoires in COVID-19. Overall study context: Whether acute or convalescent, the COVID-19 samples came from the United States, Italy and Spain. PBMCs, B-cell-depleted T cells, or T cells provided the cDNA or gDNA that made up the material.

Germline trimming cut 4 bases from V and 5 bases from J; bases unmatched to any gene: 2. Germline V lookup: CDR1 MNHNY, CDR2 SVGAGI (reference sequence). The CDR3 contains 16 residues. The clonotype originates from a woman in her 70s with acute or convalescent COVID-19. Sequenced input: peripheral blood. The J gene is TRBJ2-2, the V gene TRBV6-6; 15 nucleotides line up with TRBD2. CDR3 amino acids: CASSWGLAGGTGELFF. The CDR3 DNA reads as TGTGCCAGCAGTTGGGGACTAGCGGGGGGAACCGGGGAGCTGTTTTTT.